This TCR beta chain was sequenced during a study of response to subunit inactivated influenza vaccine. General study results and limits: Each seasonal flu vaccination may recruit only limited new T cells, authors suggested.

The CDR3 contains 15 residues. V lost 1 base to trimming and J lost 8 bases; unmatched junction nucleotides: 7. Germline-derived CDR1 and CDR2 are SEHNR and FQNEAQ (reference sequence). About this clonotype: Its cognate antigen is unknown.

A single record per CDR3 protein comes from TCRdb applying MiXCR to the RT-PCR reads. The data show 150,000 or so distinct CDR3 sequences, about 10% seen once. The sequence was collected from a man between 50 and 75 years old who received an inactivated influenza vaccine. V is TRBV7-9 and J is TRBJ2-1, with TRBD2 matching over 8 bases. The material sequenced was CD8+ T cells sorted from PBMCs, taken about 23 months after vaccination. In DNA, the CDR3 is TGTGCCAGCAGCTTAGGCGGGGGGCTCACCGATGAGCAGTTCTTC. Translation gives CASSLGGGLTDEQFF. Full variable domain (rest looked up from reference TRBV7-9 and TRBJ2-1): DTGVSQNPRHKITKRGQNVTFRCDPISEHNRLYWYRQTLGQGPEFLTYFQNEAQLEKSRLLSDRFSAERPKGSFSTLEIQRTEQGDSAMYLCASSLGGGLTDEQFFGPGTRLTVL.